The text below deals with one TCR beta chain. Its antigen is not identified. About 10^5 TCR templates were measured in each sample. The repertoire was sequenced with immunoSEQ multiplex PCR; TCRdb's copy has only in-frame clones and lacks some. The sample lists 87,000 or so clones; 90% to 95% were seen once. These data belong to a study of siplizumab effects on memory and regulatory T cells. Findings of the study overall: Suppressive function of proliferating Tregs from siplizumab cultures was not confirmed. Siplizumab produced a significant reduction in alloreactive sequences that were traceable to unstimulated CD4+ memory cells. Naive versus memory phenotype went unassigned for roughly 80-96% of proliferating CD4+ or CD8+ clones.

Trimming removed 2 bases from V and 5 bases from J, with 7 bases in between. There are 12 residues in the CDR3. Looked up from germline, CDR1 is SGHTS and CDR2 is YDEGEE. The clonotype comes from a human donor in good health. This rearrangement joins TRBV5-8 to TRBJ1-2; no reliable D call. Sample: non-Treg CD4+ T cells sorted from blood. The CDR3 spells CASSFRTYGYTF. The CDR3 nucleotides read TGTGCCAGCAGCTTTCGGACGTATGGCTACACCTTC.